Listed here are 4 T cell receptor beta chains from one sample, sequenced in a study of vaccination and CD4 T cells after COVID-19 (dated by TCRdb to between 2021 and 2022). Library preparation employed PCR. The data were produced on an Illumina iSeq 100. TCR sequencing of DNA from cultured CD4+ T cells used the Oncomine TCR Beta short-read assay at the Johns Hopkins FTIC core. The raw public data were reprocessed by TCRdb itself: fastp quality trimming at Q25, MiXCR clonotype calling, in-frame beta chains only. Every entry covers one CDR3 protein and lists the most common genes and DNA from its rows. For this sample the table gives about 21,000 distinct CDR3 sequences, of which approximately 40% were detected only once. Around a sixth of the sample lies in the top ten. These receptors have no identified antigens. The treatment or condition label, read with the paper, signifies: approximately nine-day PBMC culture with coronavirus spike peptide pools or control peptides (ViraFEST assay).

Sequences were derived from CD4+ T cells from blood, cultured in vitro, sampled before SARS-CoV-2 vaccination. The receptors were gathered from a human donor who received a COVID-19 vaccine.

The chain is built from TRBV7-6 and TRBJ2-5; the D gene is possibly TRBD2 (6 bases). This CDR3 is 12 amino acids long. Germline CDR1 reads SGHVS; CDR2 reads FNYEAQ. V lost 5 bases and J 7 bases, leaving 11 bases between the germline ends. Here the CDR3 DNA reads TGTGCCAGCAGCCCCCGGGGAGGGACCCAGTACTTC. Amino acid sequence: CASSPRGGTQYF.

This clonotype is a singleton in its sample. The rearrangement uses TRBV5-5 and TRBJ1-1; D call uncertain. Trimming cost V 0 bases and J 5 bases, with 8 bases left between them. Germline loops: CDR1 SGHKS, CDR2 YYEKEE (reference sequence). The CDR3 spans 13 residues. The CDR3 loop is CASSLEPDTEAFF. Here the CDR3 DNA reads TGTGCCAGCAGCTTGGAGCCAGATACTGAAGCTTTCTTT.

This clonotype showed up just a few times. The chain employs TRBV20-1 and TRBJ2-4; 9 bases are a match to TRBD1. This CDR3 is 13 amino acids long. Germline V gives CDR1 DFQATT, CDR2 SNEGSKA (reference sequence). Trimming cost V 3 bases and J 4 bases; bases outside gene matches: 1. CDR3 sequence reads: CSARGTGKNIQYF. The CDR3 DNA is TGCAGTGCTAGGGGGACAGGGAAAAACATTCAGTACTTC.

The chain couples TRBV18 to TRBJ1-5, with 10 bases fitting TRBD1. Trimming took 3 bases from V and 0 from J; bases not matched to a gene: 2. This CDR3 has 16 amino acids. CDR1 KGHSH and CDR2 LQKENI come from the germline V gene. CDR3: CASSPGTGDSNQPQHF. CDR3 DNA: TGTGCCAGCTCACCTGGGACAGGGGATAGCAATCAGCCCCAGCATTTT.